One sample yielded the 5 T cell receptor beta chains listed below, sequenced in a study of cytomegalovirus exposure and HLA in healthy donors. It was with 60 Vbeta and 13 Jbeta primers that the PCR ran. Assay: immunoSEQ multiplex PCR; the TCRdb copy retains only in-frame clones and omits some. Altogether nearly 110,000 clones are present, more than 60% being singletons, with the ten largest covering roughly 6%. The sample taken for sequencing was PBMCs. These receptors were taken from a woman between 50 and 59 years old in good health and CMV-seropositive.

The gene calls are TRBV5-6 and TRBJ1-1, with unresolved D. Between the trimmed V and J ends, which lost 0 bases and 10 bases, there was a span of 16 bases. The germline CDR1 and CDR2 sequences are SGHDT and YYEEEE. This CDR3 is built from 14 residues. The CDR3 bases are TGTGCCAGCAGCTTGGTTGATTCTGGGTCGGGAGCTTTCTTT. It codes for CASSLVDSGSGAFF. The whole variable domain, remainder taken from reference TRBV5-6 and TRBJ1-1, is DAGVTQSPTHLIKTRGQQVTLRCSPKSGHDTVSWYQQALGQGPQFIFQYYEEEERQRGNFPDRFSGHQFPNYSSELNVNALLLGDSALYLCASSLVDSGSGAFFGQGTRLTVV.

The rearrangement uses TRBV28 and TRBJ2-7, with D maybe TRBD2 (6 bases). CDR3 size: 15 residues. Looked up from germline, CDR1 is MDHEN and CDR2 is SYDVKM. V shed 4 bases and J shed 2 bases, with 15 bases lying between them. DNA of the CDR3: TGTGCCAGCAGTTCGACTGGGACTGTTACCTACGAGCAGTACTTC. Translation: CASSSTGTVTYEQYF.

This chain connects TRBV9 to TRBJ2-1; tentative D call: TRBD2 (6 bases). Trimming shortened V by 4 bases and J by 4 bases, and 15 bases separated the two germline ends. This CDR3 has 15 amino acids. The germline V gene encodes CDR1 SGDLS and CDR2 YYNGEE. In nucleotides, the CDR3 is TGTGCCAGCAGCCCCGGTGCGGGGTTTTACAATGAGCAGTTCTTC. This sequence encodes CASSPGAGFYNEQFF.

V and J are TRBV9 and TRBJ2-2; D possibly corresponds to TRBD1 (5 bases). This CDR3 spans 18 amino acids. Trimming cost V 2 bases and J 3 bases, with 20 bases left between them. Germline assignment: CDR1 SGDLS and CDR2 YYNGEE. The DNA for the CDR3 is TGTGCCAGCAGCGTCCGATCTTGGGGCGAGGTGGACACCGGGGAGCTGTTTTTT. Protein sequence: CASSVRSWGEVDTGELFF.

V usage is TRBV27 and J usage is TRBJ1-1; 7 nucleotides agree with TRBD1. Trimming took 5 bases from V and 7 from J; bases not matched to a gene: 4. The CDR3 is 12 residues long. Germline V lookup: CDR1 MNHEY, CDR2 SMNVEV (reference sequence). The CDR3 DNA follows: TGTGCCAGCAGTGACCGGGACAGTGAAGCTTTCTTT. Translating it yields CASSDRDSEAFF.